The 15 T cell receptor beta chains in this list originate from one sample, sequenced in a study of CXCR3-negative and CXCR3-positive naive CD8 T cells. UMI-labeled 5' RACE yielded the TRB cDNA libraries. From its re-call of the 5' RACE reads, TCRdb lists each CDR3 protein once, without DNA. This sample's table has about 130,000 distinct CDR3 sequences. The sample consisted of naive CXCR3- CD8+ T cells from blood. The subset is: CD45RO-CCR7+CD27+CD95- naive CD8+ T cells lacking CXCR3 (TNR3-). The origin of the receptors is a human donor in good health. Some clones in this sample may be carry-over from other donors' samples.

This rearrangement joins TRBV29-1 to TRBJ2-7; TCRdb lists TRBD2, though no DNA is available to test this call. The CDR3 spans 13 residues. Germline V lookup: CDR1 SQVTM, CDR2 ANQGSEA. CDR3 loop: CSVAAGGSYEQYF.

The gene calls are TRBV29-1 and TRBJ2-1; the TRBD2 assignment by TCRdb is unverifiable without DNA. Germline values: CDR1 SQVTM, CDR2 ANQGSEA. This CDR3 is 13 amino acids long. CDR3 region: CSAAESSYNEQFF.

This chain connects TRBV15 to TRBJ2-3; the TCRdb call, TRBD1, lacks DNA for checking. Germline CDR1 reads LNHNV; CDR2 reads YYDKDF (reference sequence). The CDR3 has 16 residues. CDR3 in amino acids: CATSRDFQGSPDTQYF.

The chain combines TRBV29-1 with TRBJ2-1; the D call from TCRdb, TRBD1, cannot be confirmed without DNA. The CDR3 extends over 11 amino acids. Per germline, CDR1 SQVTM and CDR2 ANQGSEA. The CDR3 loop is CSHPQGNEQFF.

The J gene is TRBJ2-5, the V gene TRBV12-3 or TRBV12-4. The CDR3 runs to 14 residues. CDR3 sequence: CASSLGLYQETQYF.

The chain couples TRBV28 to TRBJ2-1; checking the TCRdb D call of TRBD2 is not possible without DNA. Germline-derived CDR1 and CDR2 are MDHEN and SYDVKM. The CDR3 runs to 15 residues. CDR3 in amino acids: CASSGRAIQADEQFF.

This sequence joins TRBV4-1 and TRBJ2-1; there is no DNA to check the TCRdb D call of TRBD1. CDR3 size: 13 residues. Germline V gene data show CDR1 as MGHRA and CDR2 as YSYEKL. CDR3 protein: CASSLTEAQEQFF.

The chain recombines TRBV20-1 with TRBJ1-1. Germline V gene data show CDR1 as DFQATT and CDR2 as SNEGSKA (reference sequence). The CDR3 consists of 14 residues. The CDR3: CSARDNSMNTEAFF.

The chain combines TRBV7-9 with TRBJ1-1. Germline V lookup: CDR1 SEHNR, CDR2 FQNEAQ (reference sequence). This CDR3 comprises 12 residues. The CDR3 region is CASSLETSEAFF.

The chain couples TRBV5-5 to TRBJ2-1; the D call from TCRdb, TRBD1, cannot be confirmed without DNA. The CDR3 covers 13 residues. The germline CDR1 and CDR2 sequences are SGHKS and YYEKEE (reference sequence). CDR3 in amino acids: CASTGDTNNEQFF.

The chain employs TRBV27 and TRBJ1-5. CDR3 size: 13 residues. The V gene's germline CDR1 is MNHEY and CDR2 SMNVEV (reference sequence). This CDR3 reads CASSLGFLQPQHF.

The CDR3 here is CASSEGLAGEQFF. The rearrangement joins TRBV11-2 to TRBJ2-1; as DNA is missing, the TRBD2 call by TCRdb cannot be tested. The CDR3 has 13 amino acids. Per the germline V gene, CDR1 is SGHAT and CDR2 is FQNNGV.

This sequence joins TRBV12-3 or TRBV12-4 and TRBJ2-4; there is no DNA to check the TCRdb D call of TRBD1. This CDR3 region has 13 residues. This chain's CDR3 is CASSPGTVRIQYF.

The genes are TRBV2 and TRBJ2-1; lacking DNA, the TRBD2 call made by TCRdb goes unchecked. This CDR3 contains 14 residues. The germline V gene encodes CDR1 SNHLY and CDR2 FYNNEI. CDR3 sequence: CASSLAGGLSEQFF. Drawing the rest from reference TRBV2 and TRBJ2-1, the complete variable domain is EPEVTQTPSHQVTQMGQEVILRCVPISNHLYFYWYRQILGQKVEFLVSFYNNEISEKSEIFDDQFSVERPDGSNFTLKIRSTKLEDSAMYFCASSLAGGLSEQFFGPGTRLTVL.

The J gene is TRBJ1-1, the V gene TRBV19. The V gene's germline CDR1 is LNHDA and CDR2 SQIVND (reference sequence). This CDR3 region has 13 residues. The CDR3 region is CASSITGSTEAFF. Supplemented by reference TRBV19 and TRBJ1-1, the full variable domain reads DGGITQSPKYLFRKEGQNVTLSCEQNLNHDAMYWYRQDPGQGLRLIYYSQIVNDFQKGDIAEGYSVSREKKESFPLTVTSAQKNPTAFYLCASSITGSTEAFFGQGTRLTVV.